The 17 T cell receptor beta chains listed next were all sequenced from one sample in a study of T cells in localized non-small cell lung cancer. Profiling relied on immunoSEQ multiplex PCR, and the TCRdb table lists in-frame clones only, not all of them. The sample holds 90,000 or so clones, 87% seen once. Sequenced material: peripheral blood, taken before any cancer treatment. Receptor source: a man aged 40-75 years with stage I squamous cell lung carcinoma.

The rearrangement uses TRBV11-2 and TRBJ1-5, with D uncertain. Trimming removed 0 bases at V and 1 base at J, with 7 bases between. CDR1 SGHAT and CDR2 FQNNGV come from the germline V gene. The CDR3 loop spans 15 amino acids. CDR3 region: CASSLESASNQPQHF. CDR3 DNA: TGTGCCAGCAGCTTAGAGTCGGCCAGCAATCAGCCCCAGCATTTT.

This clone was recorded a few times. V and J are TRBV5-4 and TRBJ2-5, with a possible D match to TRBD2 (5 bases). This CDR3 has 12 amino acids. Trimming removed 4 bases at V and 3 bases at J, with 7 bases between. From germline, CDR1 is SGHNT and CDR2 YYREEE (reference sequence). CDR3: CASSRDEETQYF. The CDR3 DNA reads as TGTGCCAGCAGCCGGGATGAAGAGACCCAGTACTTC.

The chain recombines TRBV25-1 with TRBJ2-7; 9 positions agree with TRBD1. Looked up from germline, CDR1 is MGHDK and CDR2 is SYGVNS. The CDR3 has 15 amino acids. The V segment lost 1 base and the J segment 5 bases; nucleotides outside the gene matches: 6. The CDR3 DNA follows: TGTGCCAGCAGTGAATGGGATGGGGACAGGGACGAGCAGTACTTC. This sequence encodes CASSEWDGDRDEQYF.

This CDR3 is CASRKTGNSNQPQHF. The CDR3 DNA sequence: TGTGCCAGCAGAAAGACAGGGAATAGCAATCAGCCCCAGCATTTT. The chain links TRBV6-5 to TRBJ1-5; 7 bases are shared with TRBD1. This CDR3 has 15 amino acids. The germline CDR1 and CDR2 sequences are MNHEY and SVGAGI. The J segment lost 0 bases and the V segment lost 6 bases, leaving 5 bases of the junction unmatched.

V is TRBV2 and J is TRBJ2-5; tentatively, D is TRBD1 (6 bases). Germline V gives CDR1 SNHLY, CDR2 FYNNEI. This CDR3 comprises 17 residues. V gave up 1 base and J gave up 1 base, with 16 bases separating them. The CDR3 coding sequence is TGTGCCAGCAGTGAAGGGTGGGGGCTCGGTCCCCAAGAGACCCAGTACTTC. The encoded protein is CASSEGWGLGPQETQYF.

The chain links TRBV5-4 to TRBJ2-7, with TRBD2 as a possible D gene (6 bases). The CDR3 is made up of 12 amino acids. The V end lost 5 bases, the J end lost 7 bases, and 13 bases lay between the germline ends. CDR1 is SGHNT, CDR2 YYREEE, per germline (reference sequence). CDR3 region: CASSWDAGEQYF. The DNA for the CDR3 is TGTGCCAGCAGTTGGGACGCGGGGGAGCAGTACTTC.

This clone was counted a few times. The genes are TRBV10-3 and TRBJ1-2; 10 nucleotides line up with TRBD1. Germline V gene lookup returns CDR1 ENHRY and CDR2 SYGVKD. This CDR3 spans 14 amino acids. Germline trimming cut 6 bases from V and 7 bases from J; bases unmatched to any gene: 8. In nucleotides, the CDR3 is TGTGCCATCAGGGGCGGGACAGGGGATGGTGGCTACACCTTC. Encoded protein: CAIRGGTGDGGYTF.

This clone turned up a few times. The chain employs TRBV5-1 and TRBJ2-3; D assignment may be TRBD1 or TRBD2 (5 bases each). This CDR3 has 15 amino acids. Germline assignment: CDR1 SGHRS and CDR2 YFSETQ. V dropped 0 bases and J dropped 4 bases, with 12 bases sitting between them. The CDR3 bases are TGCGCCAGCAGCTTGGCCGGGCAGGGAGCAGATACGCAGTATTTT. Encoded protein: CASSLAGQGADTQYF.

V and J are TRBV11-2 and TRBJ2-2; no definite D call. V shed 5 bases and J shed 0 bases, with 4 bases lying between them. The CDR3 runs 13 residues. Germline loops: CDR1 SGHAT, CDR2 FQNNGV. The CDR3 sequence is CASSNTNTGELFF. The CDR3 region has the DNA TGTGCCAGCAGCAATACGAACACCGGGGAGCTGTTTTTT. Full variable domain (rest looked up from reference TRBV11-2 and TRBJ2-2): EAGVAQSPRYKIIEKRQSVAFWCNPISGHATLYWYQQILGQGPKLLIQFQNNGVVDDSQLPKDRFSAERLKGVDSTLKIQPAKLEDSAVYLCASSNTNTGELFFGEGSRLTVL.

This chain connects TRBV10-3 to TRBJ2-1; 7 bases are shared with TRBD2. Germline lookup yields CDR1 ENHRY and CDR2 SYGVKD. The trim removed 3 bases at V and 10 bases at J, leaving 9 bases unmatched. The CDR3 is made up of 14 amino acids. The CDR3 sequence: CAISEREVPTEQFF. CDR3 nucleotides: TGTGCCATCAGTGAACGGGAGGTTCCTACCGAGCAGTTCTTC.

The V gene is TRBV4-1, the J gene TRBJ1-2, with 8 positions matching TRBD1. Germline CDR1 MGHRA, CDR2 YSYEKL. The junction had 3 bases not matched to a gene; V was cut back by 4 bases and J by 8 bases. The CDR3 sequence is 12 residues long. CDR3 sequence: CASSRDRGGYTF. Written as DNA, the CDR3 is TGCGCCAGCAGCCGCGACAGGGGAGGCTACACCTTC.

The chain links TRBV29-1 to TRBJ2-1; a weak D match, TRBD2 (7 bases). In germline, CDR1 is SQVTM, CDR2 ANQGSEA. V lost 3 bases, J lost 3 bases, and 18 bases lay in between. This CDR3 has 16 residues. This CDR3 is CSVEFVGGAGYNEQFF. The CDR3 nucleotides are TGCAGCGTTGAGTTTGTTGGGGGGGCGGGCTACAATGAGCAGTTCTTC.

This chain links TRBV5-1 with TRBJ1-1, with 8 bases matching TRBD1. The ends lost 4 bases at V and 0 bases at J; junction bases unmatched: 5. The CDR3 length is 15 residues. Looked up from germline, CDR1 is SGHRS and CDR2 is YFSETQ. The CDR3 DNA reads as TGCGCCAGCAGCCCGACAGGGGCCCTGAACACTGAAGCTTTCTTT. Protein product: CASSPTGALNTEAFF.

The rearrangement joins TRBV5-5 to TRBJ1-2, with 9 positions matching TRBD1. This CDR3 spans 14 amino acids. Germline V gene sequence: CDR1 SGHKS, CDR2 YYEKEE (reference sequence). V lost 4 bases and J lost 2; bases outside the gene matches: 3. In DNA form, the CDR3 reads TGTGCCAGCAGCGCCGGGACAGGGAACTATGGCTACACCTTC. Its protein is CASSAGTGNYGYTF.

In this sample, this clone turned up once. This rearrangement joins TRBV27 to TRBJ2-3; a weak D match, TRBD2 (5 bases). Trimming left V 0 bases short and J 4 bases short, with 23 bases between. The germline V gene has CDR1 MNHEY and CDR2 SMNVEV (reference sequence). The CDR3 is 19 residues long. CDR3 residues: CASSLSNFARTHGADTQYF. CDR3 in DNA: TGTGCCAGCAGTTTATCGAATTTCGCCCGTACCCACGGGGCAGATACGCAGTATTTT.

This rearrangement joins TRBV5-5 to TRBJ2-5; TRBD2 matches at 9 bases. The length of the CDR3 is 14 residues. CDR1 and CDR2 (germline): SGHKS, YYEKEE (reference sequence). Trimming removed 6 bases from V and 4 bases from J; junction bases left unmatched: 7. The CDR3 loop is CASNDIAGAETQYF. The CDR3 nucleotides read TGTGCCAGCAACGATATAGCGGGGGCAGAGACCCAGTACTTC.

V and J are TRBV28 and TRBJ1-2, with D tentatively TRBD1 (5 bases). Germline V lookup: CDR1 MDHEN, CDR2 SYDVKM. The V gene lost 5 bases and the J gene lost 0 bases, with 13 bases spanning the gap. The CDR3 contains 15 residues. The CDR3 DNA sequence: TGTGCCAGCAGTACGGGGGGGGACCCTAACTATGGCTACACCTTC. Its protein is CASSTGGDPNYGYTF.